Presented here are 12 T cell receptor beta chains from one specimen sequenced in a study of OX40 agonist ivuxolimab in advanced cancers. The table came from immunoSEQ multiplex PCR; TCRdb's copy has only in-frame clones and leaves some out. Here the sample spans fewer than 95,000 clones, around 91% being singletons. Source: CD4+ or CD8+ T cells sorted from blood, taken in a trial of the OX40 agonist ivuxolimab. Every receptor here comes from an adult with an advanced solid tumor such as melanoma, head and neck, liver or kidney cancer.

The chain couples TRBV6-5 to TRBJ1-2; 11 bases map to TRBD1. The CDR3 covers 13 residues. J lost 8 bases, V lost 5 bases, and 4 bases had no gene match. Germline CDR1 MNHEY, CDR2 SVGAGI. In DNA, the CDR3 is TGTGCCAGCAGTCAGGGACAGGGGGTGGGCTACACCTTC. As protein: CASSQGQGVGYTF.

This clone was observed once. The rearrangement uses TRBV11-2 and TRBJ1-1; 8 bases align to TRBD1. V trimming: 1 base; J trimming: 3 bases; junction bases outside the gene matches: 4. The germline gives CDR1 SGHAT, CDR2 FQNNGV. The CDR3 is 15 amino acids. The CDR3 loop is CASSLAGGADTEAFF. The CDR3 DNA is TGTGCCAGCAGCTTAGCAGGGGGCGCGGACACTGAAGCTTTCTTT.

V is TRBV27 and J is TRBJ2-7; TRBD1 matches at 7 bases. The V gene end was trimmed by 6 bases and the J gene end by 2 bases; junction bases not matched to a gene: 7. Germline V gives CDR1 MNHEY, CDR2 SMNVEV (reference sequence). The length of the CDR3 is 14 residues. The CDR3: CASSMRQGPYEQYF. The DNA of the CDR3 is TGTGCCAGCAGCATGCGACAGGGTCCCTACGAGCAGTACTTC.

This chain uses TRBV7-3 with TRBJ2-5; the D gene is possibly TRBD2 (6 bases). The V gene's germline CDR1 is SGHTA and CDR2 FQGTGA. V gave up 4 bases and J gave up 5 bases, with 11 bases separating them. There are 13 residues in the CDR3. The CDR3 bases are TGTGCCAGCAGCTGGACCGGAGGGGAGACCCAGTACTTC. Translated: CASSWTGGETQYF.

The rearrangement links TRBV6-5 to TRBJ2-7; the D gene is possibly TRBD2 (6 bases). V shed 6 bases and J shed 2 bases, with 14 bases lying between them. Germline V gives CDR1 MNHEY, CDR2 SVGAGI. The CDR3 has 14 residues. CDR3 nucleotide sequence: TGTGCCAGCAGACTCCTAGCGCCTACCTACGAGCAGTACTTC. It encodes CASRLLAPTYEQYF.

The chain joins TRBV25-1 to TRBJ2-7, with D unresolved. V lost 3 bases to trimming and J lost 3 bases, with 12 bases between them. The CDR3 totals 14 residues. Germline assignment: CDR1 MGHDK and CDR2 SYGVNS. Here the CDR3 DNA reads TGTGCCAGCAGTGACAGGCCACCCTACTACGAGCAGTACTTC. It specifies CASSDRPPYYEQYF.

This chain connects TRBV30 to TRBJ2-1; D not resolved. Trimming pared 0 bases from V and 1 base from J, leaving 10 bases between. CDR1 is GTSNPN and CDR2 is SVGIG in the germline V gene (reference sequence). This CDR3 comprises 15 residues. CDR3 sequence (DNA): TGTGCCTGGAGTGTAGGGCAGACGTCCTACAATGAGCAGTTCTTC. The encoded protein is CAWSVGQTSYNEQFF.

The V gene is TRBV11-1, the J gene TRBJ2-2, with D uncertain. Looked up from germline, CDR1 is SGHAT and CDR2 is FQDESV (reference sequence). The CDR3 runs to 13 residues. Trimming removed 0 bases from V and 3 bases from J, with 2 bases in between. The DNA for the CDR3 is TGTGCCAGCAGCTTAGCAGACACCGGGGAGCTGTTTTTT. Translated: CASSLADTGELFF.

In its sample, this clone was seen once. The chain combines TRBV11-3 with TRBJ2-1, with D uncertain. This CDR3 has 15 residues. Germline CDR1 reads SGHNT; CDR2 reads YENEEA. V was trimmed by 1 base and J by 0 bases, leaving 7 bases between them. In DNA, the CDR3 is TGTGCCAGCAGCTTAGGTGCGTCCTCCTACAATGAGCAGTTCTTC. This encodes CASSLGASSYNEQFF. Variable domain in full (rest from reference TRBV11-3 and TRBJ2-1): EAGVVQSPRYKIIEKKQPVAFWCNPISGHNTLYWYLQNLGQGPELLIRYENEEAVDDSQLPKDRFSAERLKGVDSTLKIQPAELGDSAVYLCASSLGASSYNEQFFGPGTRLTVL.

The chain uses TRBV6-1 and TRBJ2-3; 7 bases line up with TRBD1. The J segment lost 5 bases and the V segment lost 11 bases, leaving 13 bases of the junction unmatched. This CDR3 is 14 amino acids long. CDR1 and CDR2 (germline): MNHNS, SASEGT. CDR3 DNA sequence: TGTGCCCTAACCCTAAGGGGGCAGGTAGATACGCAGTATTTT. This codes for CALTLRGQVDTQYF.

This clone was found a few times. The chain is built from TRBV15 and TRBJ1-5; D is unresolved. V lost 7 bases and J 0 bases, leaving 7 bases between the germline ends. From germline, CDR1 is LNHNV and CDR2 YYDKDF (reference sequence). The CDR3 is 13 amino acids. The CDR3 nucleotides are TGTGCCACCATGCAAAATAGCAATCAGCCCCAGCATTTT. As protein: CATMQNSNQPQHF.

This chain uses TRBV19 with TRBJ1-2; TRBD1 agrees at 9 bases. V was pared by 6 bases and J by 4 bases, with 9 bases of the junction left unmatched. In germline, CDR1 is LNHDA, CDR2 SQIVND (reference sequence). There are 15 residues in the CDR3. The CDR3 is CASSHRDRDVYGYTF. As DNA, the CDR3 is TGTGCCAGTAGCCACAGGGACAGGGACGTCTATGGCTACACCTTC.